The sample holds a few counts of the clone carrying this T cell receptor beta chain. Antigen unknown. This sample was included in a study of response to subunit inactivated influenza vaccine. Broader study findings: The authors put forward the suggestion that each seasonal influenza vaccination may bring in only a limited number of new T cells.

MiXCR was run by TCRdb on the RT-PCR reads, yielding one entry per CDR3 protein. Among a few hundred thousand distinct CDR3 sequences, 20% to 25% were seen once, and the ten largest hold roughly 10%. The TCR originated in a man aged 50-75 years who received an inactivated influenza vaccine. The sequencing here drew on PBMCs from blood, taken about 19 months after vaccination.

The CDR3 bases are TGTGCCAGCTCCCTTTGGGACAGGTCGTCCTACGAGCAGTACTTC. This codes for CASSLWDRSSYEQYF. The rearrangement uses TRBV28 and TRBJ2-7; the match to TRBD1 covers 8 bases. The CDR3 is 15 residues long. Germline-derived CDR1 and CDR2 are MDHEN and SYDVKM. With 8 bases clipped from V and 1 base from J, the junction kept 10 bases outside the gene matches.